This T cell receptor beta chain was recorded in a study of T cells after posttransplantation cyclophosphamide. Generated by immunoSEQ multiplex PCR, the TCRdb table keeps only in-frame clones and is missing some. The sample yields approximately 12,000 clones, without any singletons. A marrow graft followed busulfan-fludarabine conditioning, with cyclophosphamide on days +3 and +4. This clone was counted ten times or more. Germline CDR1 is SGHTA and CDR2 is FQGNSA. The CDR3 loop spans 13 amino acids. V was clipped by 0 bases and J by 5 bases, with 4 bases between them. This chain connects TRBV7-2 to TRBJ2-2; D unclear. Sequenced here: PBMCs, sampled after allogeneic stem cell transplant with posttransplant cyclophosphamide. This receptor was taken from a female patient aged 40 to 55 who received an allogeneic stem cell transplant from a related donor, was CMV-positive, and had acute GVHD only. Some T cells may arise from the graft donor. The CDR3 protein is CASSLAGTGELFF. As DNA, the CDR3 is TGTGCCAGCAGCTTAGCCGGGACCGGGGAGCTGTTTTTT.